The clone carrying this T cell receptor (beta chain) came up many times. Described time point: patch test 2, 6 weeks after DPC sensitization. As to treatment: therapeutic diphenylcyclopropenone sensitization with weekly scalp DPC. In the authors' workflow: A per-sample median of around 100,000 TCRs was observed, with a range of about 23,224 to 750,000. One entry per CDR3 protein, called by TCRdb with MiXCR from the RACE reads. TCRdb, rather than the study authors, made the V and J calls. The sample has tens of thousands of distinct CDR3 sequences; 8% to 13% are singletons. The sample belongs to a study of human T cells and chemical hapten exposure. Germline CDR1 and CDR2: LGHNA and YSLEER. Losses at the gene ends were 2 bases for V and 4 bases for J; bases not matched to a gene: 2. The CDR3 consists of 15 residues.

Sequences were derived from whole blood, sampled in connection with sensitization to the hapten diphenylcyclopropenone (DPC). The source of this sequence is a man aged 40-49 years with alopecia areata. Some clones in this sample may be carry-over from other donors' samples. The chain carries TRBV4-3 and TRBJ1-4, with 9 bases fitting TRBD1. CDR3 loop: CASSQQTGGNEKLFF. The CDR3 DNA reads as TGCGCCAGCAGCCAACAGACAGGGGGTAATGAAAAACTGTTTTTT.